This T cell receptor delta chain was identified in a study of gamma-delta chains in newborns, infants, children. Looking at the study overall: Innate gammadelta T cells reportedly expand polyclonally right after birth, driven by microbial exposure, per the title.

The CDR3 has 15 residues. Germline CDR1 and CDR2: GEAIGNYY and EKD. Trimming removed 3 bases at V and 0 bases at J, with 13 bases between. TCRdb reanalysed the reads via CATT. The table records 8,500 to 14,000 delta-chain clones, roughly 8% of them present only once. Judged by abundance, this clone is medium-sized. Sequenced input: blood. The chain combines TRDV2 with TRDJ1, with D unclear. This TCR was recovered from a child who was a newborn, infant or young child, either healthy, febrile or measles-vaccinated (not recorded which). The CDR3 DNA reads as TGTGCCTGTGACCCACTTGCAAAAGACACCGATAAACTCATCTTT. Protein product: CACDPLAKDTDKLIF.